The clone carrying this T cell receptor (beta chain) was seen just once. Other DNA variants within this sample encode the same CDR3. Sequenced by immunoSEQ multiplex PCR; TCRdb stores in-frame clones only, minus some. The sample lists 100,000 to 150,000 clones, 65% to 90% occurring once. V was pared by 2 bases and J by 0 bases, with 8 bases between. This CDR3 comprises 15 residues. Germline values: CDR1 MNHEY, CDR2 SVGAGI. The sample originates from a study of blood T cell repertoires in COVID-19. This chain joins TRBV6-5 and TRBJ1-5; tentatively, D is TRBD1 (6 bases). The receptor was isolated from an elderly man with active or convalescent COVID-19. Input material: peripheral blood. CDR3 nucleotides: TGTGCCAGCAGTTACCGGACAGATAGCAATCAGCCCCAGCATTTT. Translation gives CASSYRTDSNQPQHF.